The 18 T cell receptor beta chains below come from one sample, sequenced in a study of Ad26.COV2.S vaccination and SARS-CoV-2 variants (dated by TCRdb to 2020 to 2023). The library was produced with the immunoSEQ multiplex PCR assay. TCRdb re-hosts the immuneACCESS table, in-frame sequences only. Its copies lack some clones; in the studies checked, an unresolved V gene accounts for under half of them, and the cause for the rest is not known. This sample comprises 150,000 to 200,000 clones, around 85% of them detected only once. The ten largest clonotypes hold less than 6% of the sample. The sample's time point label, decoded: individuals recovered from natural SARS-CoV-2 infection. The sequencing used peripheral blood, collected after recovery from COVID-19. These receptors were collected from a human donor who had recovered from COVID-19.

This clone has a handful of counts. This chain uses TRBV4-1 with TRBJ1-6, with 7 bases aligning to TRBD1. Germline CDR1 reads MGHRA; CDR2 reads YSYEKL. CDR3 length equals 17 residues. The V segment lost 0 bases and the J segment 10 bases; nucleotides outside the gene matches: 12. CDR3: CASSQDPEATGDSPLHF. Here the CDR3 DNA reads TGCGCCAGCAGCCAAGATCCAGAGGCCACAGGGGACTCACCCCTCCACTTT.

V usage is TRBV6-5 and J usage is TRBJ2-3; D may be TRBD1 (5 bases). Deletions cut 0 bases from V and 9 bases from J, with 16 bases between. Germline-derived CDR1 and CDR2 are MNHEY and SVGAGI. The CDR3 covers 15 residues. CDR3 sequence reads: CASSYSGRPTGTQYF. CDR3 coding DNA: TGTGCCAGCAGTTACTCGGGCCGACCCACAGGAACGCAGTATTTT.

The chain uses TRBV18 and TRBJ2-5, with D unclear. The CDR3 runs to 13 residues. V shed 4 bases and J shed 1 base, with 7 bases lying between them. The germline V gene has CDR1 KGHSH and CDR2 LQKENI. CDR3 protein: CASSRSAQETQYF. The CDR3 DNA reads TGTGCCAGCTCACGGTCCGCCCAAGAGACCCAGTACTTC. Looking up the rest from reference TRBV18 and TRBJ2-5 gives the full variable domain: NAGVMQNPRHLVRRRGQEARLRCSPMKGHSHVYWYRQLPEEGLKFMVYLQKENIIDESGMPKERFSAEFPKEGPSILRIQQVVRGDSAAYFCASSRSAQETQYFGPGTRLLVL.

This chain uses TRBV7-6 with TRBJ2-1; tentatively, D is TRBD1 (5 bases). The CDR3 spans 14 residues. The V and J ends lost 1 base and 5 bases respectively, with 9 bases between them. Looked up from germline, CDR1 is SGHVS and CDR2 is FNYEAQ. In DNA, the CDR3 is TGTGCCAGCAGCTTAGTAGGGGCGAACAATGAGCAGTTCTTC. This sequence encodes CASSLVGANNEQFF.

In DNA, the CDR3 is TGTGCCAGCAGTTCACAGGGAGGGGGCACAGATACGCAGTATTTT. Protein sequence: CASSSQGGGTDTQYF. The chain carries TRBV6-6 and TRBJ2-3; D perhaps matches TRBD2 (7 bases). V dropped 4 bases and J dropped 1 base, with 12 bases sitting between them. This CDR3 comprises 15 residues. The germline V gene encodes CDR1 MNHNY and CDR2 SVGAGI (reference sequence).

This clone has just a few counts. The chain combines TRBV4-1 with TRBJ1-2; TRBD1 might be the D (6 bases). The V end lost 1 base, the J end lost 5 bases, and 17 bases lay between the germline ends. CDR3 length: 16 residues. The germline gives CDR1 MGHRA, CDR2 YSYEKL. The CDR3 protein is CASSQGGPNLGYGYTF. The CDR3 DNA sequence: TGCGCCAGCAGCCAAGGGGGGCCGAACCTAGGATATGGCTACACCTTC.

This clone has a single count. The germline gene is not matched at one end of the junction; a read error may be the cause. The CDR3 loop is CAISERAGPSTDTQYF. DNA for the CDR3: TGTGCCATTAGTGAGCGCGCCGGGCCTAGCACAGATACGCAGTATTTT. The chain couples TRBV10-3 to TRBJ2-3; D is unresolved. Looked up from germline, CDR1 is ENHRY and CDR2 is SYGVKD. The CDR3 sequence is 16 residues long.

The rearrangement joins TRBV7-4 to TRBJ2-1; 7 bases align to TRBD2. Trimming cost V 2 bases and J 15 bases; bases outside gene matches: 13. Germline V gives CDR1 SGHVT, CDR2 SQSDAQ. This CDR3 spans 14 amino acids. The CDR3 region is CASSLLCVGGPRFF. Written as DNA, the CDR3 is TGTGCCAGCAGCTTATTGTGTGTGGGAGGGCCCAGGTTCTTC.

The V call is TRBV29-1, the J call TRBJ2-3; D unresolved. Germline values: CDR1 SQVTM, CDR2 ANQGSEA. This CDR3 has 12 residues. V was cut by 3 bases and J by 4 bases, with 8 bases left in between. CDR3 region: CSVETRPDTQYF. CDR3 DNA sequence: TGCAGCGTTGAGACGCGCCCAGATACGCAGTATTTT.

Only one count was recorded for this clone. The CDR3: CASSYKVMGHPMNTGELFF. CDR3 in DNA: TGCGCCAGCAGCTACAAAGTGATGGGACACCCAATGAACACCGGGGAGCTGTTTTTT. The V gene is TRBV5-1, the J gene TRBJ2-2; perhaps TRBD1 as D (6 bases). Germline CDR1 SGHRS, CDR2 YFSETQ. This CDR3 has 19 amino acids. V was trimmed by 3 bases and J by 1 base, leaving 22 bases between them. The entire variable domain, with the rest obtained from reference TRBV5-1 and TRBJ2-2, is as follows: KAGVTQTPRYLIKTRGQQVTLSCSPISGHRSVSWYQQTPGQGLQFLFEYFSETQRNKGNFPGRFSGRQFSNSRSEMNVSTLELGDSALYLCASSYKVMGHPMNTGELFFGEGSRLTVL.

This chain joins TRBV5-6 and TRBJ2-3; no clear D. The V gene lost 4 bases and the J gene lost 5 bases, with 8 bases spanning the gap. Germline values: CDR1 SGHDT, CDR2 YYEEEE. The CDR3 is 12 residues long. The CDR3 DNA reads as TGTGCCAGCAGCCTAGGGCAAGATACGCAGTATTTT. This translates into CASSLGQDTQYF.

The V gene is TRBV18, the J gene TRBJ2-1; 8 bases align to TRBD1. Germline V gene data show CDR1 as KGHSH and CDR2 as LQKENI. The V and J ends lost 4 bases and 2 bases, in that order; junction bases with no gene match: 7. The CDR3 has 16 residues. CDR3 bases: TGTGCCAGCTCACGAAATACAGGGGGTACCTACAATGAGCAGTTCTTC. Its protein is CASSRNTGGTYNEQFF.

This chain joins TRBV11-2 and TRBJ1-1; no reliable D call. V lost 0 bases, J lost 8 bases, and 10 bases lay in between. This CDR3 spans 13 amino acids. Germline V gives CDR1 SGHAT, CDR2 FQNNGV. This chain's CDR3 is CASSLDAGREAFF. The CDR3 DNA sequence: TGTGCCAGCAGCTTAGATGCAGGCCGGGAAGCTTTCTTT.

The rearrangement uses TRBV28 and TRBJ1-1; 7 bases line up with TRBD1. J gave up 8 bases and V 5 bases, and 11 bases lay outside the gene matches. This CDR3 has 14 amino acids. Germline CDR1 MDHEN, CDR2 SYDVKM. CDR3 amino acids: CASSPHLRDSEAFF. The CDR3 nucleotides are TGTGCCAGCAGTCCCCACCTCCGGGACAGCGAAGCTTTCTTT.

Written as DNA, the CDR3 is TGTGCCAGCAGCCAAGATGGAGGGGAGCAGTACTTC. This codes for CASSQDGGEQYF. This chain joins TRBV14 and TRBJ2-7, with D possibly matching TRBD2 (6 bases). V lost 0 bases and J lost 7, with 7 bases in between. CDR3 length: 12 amino acids. Looked up from germline, CDR1 is SGHDN and CDR2 is FVKESK.

The chain couples TRBV11-3 to TRBJ2-7, with 14 positions matching TRBD2. CDR3 length: 14 amino acids. V lost 5 bases and J lost 5; bases outside the gene matches: 2. Germline lookup yields CDR1 SGHNT and CDR2 YENEEA. The CDR3, as DNA: TGTGCCAGCAGCCCGGGACTAGCGGGAGACGAGCAGTACTTC. As protein: CASSPGLAGDEQYF.

The rearrangement joins TRBV30 to TRBJ2-7; 10 bases are shared with TRBD1. Germline-derived CDR1 and CDR2 are GTSNPN and SVGIG (reference sequence). The length of the CDR3 is 15 residues. V was pared by 6 bases and J by 2 bases, with 10 bases of the junction left unmatched. In nucleotides, the CDR3 is TGTGCCTGTTACTATCGCGGGACAGGGGCCTACGAGCAGTACTTC. It translates to CACYYRGTGAYEQYF.

The gene calls are TRBV19 and TRBJ2-4; maybe TRBD2 (6 bases). CDR1 and CDR2 from the germline V gene are LNHDA and SQIVND (reference sequence). The V end was cut by 6 bases, the J end by 7 bases, with 22 bases between. The CDR3 consists of 16 residues. The DNA for the CDR3 is TGTGCCAGTAGCTCCCTTGGGGCGGGGAAGACGAACATTCAGTACTTC. Translation: CASSSLGAGKTNIQYF.